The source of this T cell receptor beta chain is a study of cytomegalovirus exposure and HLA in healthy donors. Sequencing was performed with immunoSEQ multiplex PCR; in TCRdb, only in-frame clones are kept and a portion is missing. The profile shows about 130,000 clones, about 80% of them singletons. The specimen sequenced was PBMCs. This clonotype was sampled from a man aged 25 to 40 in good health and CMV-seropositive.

CDR3: CASSYSPRREQFF. CDR3 coding DNA: TGTGCCAGCAGTTACTCCCCCCGGAGGGAGCAGTTCTTC. The V gene is TRBV6-5, the J gene TRBJ2-1, with D perhaps matching TRBD2 (5 bases). Germline CDR1 and CDR2: MNHEY and SVGAGI. The CDR3 has 13 amino acids. Trimming left V 0 bases short and J 10 bases short, with 10 bases between.